This TCR beta chain appears in the sequencing data of a study of cytomegalovirus exposure and HLA in healthy donors. Generated by immunoSEQ multiplex PCR, the TCRdb table keeps only in-frame clones and is missing some. The table includes 50,000 to 65,000 clones, about 95% detected once. Germline V CDR1 and CDR2: GTSNPN, SVGIG (reference sequence). The CDR3 contains 12 residues. V was pared by 1 base and J by 4 bases, with 7 bases between. Sequences were obtained from PBMCs. This chain joins TRBV30 and TRBJ1-1; maybe TRBD1 (5 bases). The receptor was isolated from a woman aged 18 to 35 in good health and CMV-seronegative. The CDR3 nucleotides are TGTGCCTGGAGTGGGGGGGTCACTGAAGCTTTCTTT. Translated: CAWSGGVTEAFF.